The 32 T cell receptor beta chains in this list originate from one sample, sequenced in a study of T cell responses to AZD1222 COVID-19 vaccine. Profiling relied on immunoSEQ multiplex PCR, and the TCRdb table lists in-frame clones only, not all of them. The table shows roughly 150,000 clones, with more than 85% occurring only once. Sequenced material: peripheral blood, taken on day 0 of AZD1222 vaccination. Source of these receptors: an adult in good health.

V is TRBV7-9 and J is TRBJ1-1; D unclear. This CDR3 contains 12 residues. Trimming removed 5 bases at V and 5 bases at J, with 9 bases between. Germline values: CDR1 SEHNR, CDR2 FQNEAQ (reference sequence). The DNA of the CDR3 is TGTGCCAGCAGCCGCGGCCTGACTGAAGCTTTCTTT. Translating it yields CASSRGLTEAFF. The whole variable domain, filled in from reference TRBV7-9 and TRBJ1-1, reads DTGVSQNPRHKITKRGQNVTFRCDPISEHNRLYWYRQTLGQGPEFLTYFQNEAQLEKSRLLSDRFSAERPKGSFSTLEIQRTEQGDSAMYLCASSRGLTEAFFGQGTRLTVV.

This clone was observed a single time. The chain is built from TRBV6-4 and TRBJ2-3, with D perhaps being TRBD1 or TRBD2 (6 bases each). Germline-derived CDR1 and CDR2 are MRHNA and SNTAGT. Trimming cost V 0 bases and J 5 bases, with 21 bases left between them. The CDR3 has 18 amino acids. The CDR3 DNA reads TGTGCCAGCAGTGACTCTCCCACTACAGGGAGGAATGGAGATACGCAGTATTTT. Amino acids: CASSDSPTTGRNGDTQYF.

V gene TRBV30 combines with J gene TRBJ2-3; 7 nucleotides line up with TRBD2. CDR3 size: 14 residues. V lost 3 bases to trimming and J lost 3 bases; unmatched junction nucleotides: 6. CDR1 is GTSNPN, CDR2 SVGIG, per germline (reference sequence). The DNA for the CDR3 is TGTGCCTGGAGCAACCCCGGGAGGACAGATACGCAGTATTTT. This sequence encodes CAWSNPGRTDTQYF.

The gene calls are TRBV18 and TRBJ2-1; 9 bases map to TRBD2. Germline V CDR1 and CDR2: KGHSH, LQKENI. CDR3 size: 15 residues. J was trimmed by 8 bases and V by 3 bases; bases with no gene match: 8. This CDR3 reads CASSPEAGGPDEQFF. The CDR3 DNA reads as TGTGCCAGCTCACCGGAGGCGGGAGGGCCGGATGAGCAGTTCTTC.

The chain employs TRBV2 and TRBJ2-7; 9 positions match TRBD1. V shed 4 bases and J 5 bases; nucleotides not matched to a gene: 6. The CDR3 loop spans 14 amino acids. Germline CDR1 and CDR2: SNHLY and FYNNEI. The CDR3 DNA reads TGTGCCAGCAGTGCCGGGACAGGGACGAACGAGCAGTACTTC. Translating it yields CASSAGTGTNEQYF.

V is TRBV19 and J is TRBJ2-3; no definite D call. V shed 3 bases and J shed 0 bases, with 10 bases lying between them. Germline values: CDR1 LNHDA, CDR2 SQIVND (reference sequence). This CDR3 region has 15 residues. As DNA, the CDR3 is TGTGCCAGTAGTATGTGGCCCGGGAGCACAGATACGCAGTATTTT. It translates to CASSMWPGSTDTQYF.

The CDR3: CAISESGGNNEQFF. In nucleotides, the CDR3 is TGTGCCATCAGTGAGTCCGGGGGAAACAATGAGCAGTTCTTC. The rearrangement joins TRBV10-3 to TRBJ2-1; D is perhaps TRBD2 (6 bases). This CDR3 is 14 amino acids long. V was shortened by 0 bases and J by 5 bases, with 8 bases between the two germline ends. The germline gives CDR1 ENHRY, CDR2 SYGVKD.

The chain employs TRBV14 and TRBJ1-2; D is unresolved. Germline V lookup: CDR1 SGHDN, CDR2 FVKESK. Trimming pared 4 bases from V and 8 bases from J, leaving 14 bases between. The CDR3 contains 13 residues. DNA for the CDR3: TGTGCCAGCAGCCGAAACACGCAAGGGGGCTACACCTTC. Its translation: CASSRNTQGGYTF. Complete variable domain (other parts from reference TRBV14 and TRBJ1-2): EAGVTQFPSHSVIEKGQTVTLRCDPISGHDNLYWYRRVMGKEIKFLLHFVKESKQDESGMPNNRFLAERTGGTYSTLKVQPAELEDSGVYFCASSRNTQGGYTFGSGTRLTVV.

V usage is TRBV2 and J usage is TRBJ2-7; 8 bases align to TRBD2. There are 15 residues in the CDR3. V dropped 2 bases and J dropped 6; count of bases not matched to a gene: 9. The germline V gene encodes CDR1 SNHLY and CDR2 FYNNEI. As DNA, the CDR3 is TGTGCCAGCAGTGAATTAACGGGAGGGCCGGGCGAGCAGTACTTC. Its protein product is CASSELTGGPGEQYF.

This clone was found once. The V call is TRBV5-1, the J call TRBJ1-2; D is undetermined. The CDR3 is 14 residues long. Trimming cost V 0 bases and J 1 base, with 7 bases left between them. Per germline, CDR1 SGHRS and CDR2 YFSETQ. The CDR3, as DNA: TGCGCCAGCAGCTTGGACGACAATAACTATGGCTACACCTTC. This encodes CASSLDDNNYGYTF.

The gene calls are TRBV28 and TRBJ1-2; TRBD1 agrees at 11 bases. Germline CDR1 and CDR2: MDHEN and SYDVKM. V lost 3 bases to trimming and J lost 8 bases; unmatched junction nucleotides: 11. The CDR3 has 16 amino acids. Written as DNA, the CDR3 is TGTGCCAGCAGTTTGGGGAGGACAGGGGGCACGGGAGGCTACACCTTC. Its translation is CASSLGRTGGTGGYTF.

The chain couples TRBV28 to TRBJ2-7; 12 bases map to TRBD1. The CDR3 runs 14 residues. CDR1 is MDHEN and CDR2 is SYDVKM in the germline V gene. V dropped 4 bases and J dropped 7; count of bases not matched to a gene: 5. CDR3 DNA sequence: TGTGCCAGCAGTTCCCGGGACAGGGGGCTTGAGCAGTACTTC. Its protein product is CASSSRDRGLEQYF.

The CDR3 here is CASSVRGAKNEQFF. Written as DNA, the CDR3 is TGTGCCAGCAGCGTAAGGGGAGCGAAGAATGAGCAGTTCTTC. The chain has TRBV9 and TRBJ2-1; D assignment may be TRBD1 or TRBD2 (5 bases each). Per the germline V gene, CDR1 is SGDLS and CDR2 is YYNGEE. CDR3 length equals 14 residues. Deletions cut 1 base from V and 7 bases from J, with 12 bases between.

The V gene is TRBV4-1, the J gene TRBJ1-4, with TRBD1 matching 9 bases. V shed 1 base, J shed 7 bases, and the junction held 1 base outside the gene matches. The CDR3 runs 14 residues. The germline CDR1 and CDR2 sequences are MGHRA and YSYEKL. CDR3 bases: TGCGCCAGCAGCCAAGGACAGGGGGGTGAAAAACTGTTTTTT. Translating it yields CASSQGQGGEKLFF.

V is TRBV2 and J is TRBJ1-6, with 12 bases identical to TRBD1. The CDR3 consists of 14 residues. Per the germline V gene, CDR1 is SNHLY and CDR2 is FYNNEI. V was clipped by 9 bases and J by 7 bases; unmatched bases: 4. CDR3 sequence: CARGQGARNSPLHF. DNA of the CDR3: TGTGCCAGGGGACAGGGGGCAAGGAATTCACCCCTCCACTTT.

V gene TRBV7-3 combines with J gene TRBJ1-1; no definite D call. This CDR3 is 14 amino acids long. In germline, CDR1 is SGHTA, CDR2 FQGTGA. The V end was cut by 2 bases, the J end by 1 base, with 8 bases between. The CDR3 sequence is CASSLSGKNTEAFF. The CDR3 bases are TGTGCCAGCAGCTTATCGGGAAAGAACACTGAAGCTTTCTTT.

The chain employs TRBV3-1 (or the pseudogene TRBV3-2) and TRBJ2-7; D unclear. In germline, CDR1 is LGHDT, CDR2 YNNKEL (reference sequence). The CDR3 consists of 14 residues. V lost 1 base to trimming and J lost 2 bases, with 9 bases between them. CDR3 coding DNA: TGTGCCAGCAGCCAAGCCTACGAACCCTACGAGCAGTACTTC. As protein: CASSQAYEPYEQYF.

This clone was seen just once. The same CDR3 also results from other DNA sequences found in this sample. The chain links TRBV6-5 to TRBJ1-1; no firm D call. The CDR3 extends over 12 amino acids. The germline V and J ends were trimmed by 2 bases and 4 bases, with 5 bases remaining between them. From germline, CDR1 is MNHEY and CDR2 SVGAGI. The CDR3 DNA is TGTGCCAGCAGTTACGTTGGCACTGAAGCTTTCTTT. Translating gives CASSYVGTEAFF.

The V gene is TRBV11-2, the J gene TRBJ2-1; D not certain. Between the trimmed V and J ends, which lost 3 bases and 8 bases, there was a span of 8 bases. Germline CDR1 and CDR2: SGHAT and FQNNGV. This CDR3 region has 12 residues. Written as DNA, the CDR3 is TGTGCCAGCAGCTTCGGTCGGGATGAGCAGTTCTTC. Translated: CASSFGRDEQFF. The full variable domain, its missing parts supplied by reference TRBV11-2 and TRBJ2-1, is EAGVAQSPRYKIIEKRQSVAFWCNPISGHATLYWYQQILGQGPKLLIQFQNNGVVDDSQLPKDRFSAERLKGVDSTLKIQPAKLEDSAVYLCASSFGRDEQFFGPGTRLTVL.

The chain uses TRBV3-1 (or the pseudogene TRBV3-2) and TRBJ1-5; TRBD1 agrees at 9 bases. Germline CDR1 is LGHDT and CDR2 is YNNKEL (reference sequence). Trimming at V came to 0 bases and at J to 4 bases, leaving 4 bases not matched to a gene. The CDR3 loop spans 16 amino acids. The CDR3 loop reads CASSQEDRGGNQPQHF. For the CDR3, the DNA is TGTGCCAGCAGCCAAGAGGACAGGGGTGGTAATCAGCCCCAGCATTTT.

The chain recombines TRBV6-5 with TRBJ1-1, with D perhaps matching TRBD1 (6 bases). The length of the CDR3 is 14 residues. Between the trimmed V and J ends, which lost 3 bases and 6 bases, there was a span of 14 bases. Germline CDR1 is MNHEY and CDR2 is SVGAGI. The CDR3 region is CASSYNGGQAEAFF. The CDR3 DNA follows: TGTGCCAGCAGTTATAATGGGGGGCAGGCTGAAGCTTTCTTT.

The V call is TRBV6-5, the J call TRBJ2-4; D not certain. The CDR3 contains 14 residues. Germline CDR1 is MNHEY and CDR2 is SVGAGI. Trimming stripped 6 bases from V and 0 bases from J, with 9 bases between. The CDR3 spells CASRASLAKNIQYF. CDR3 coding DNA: TGTGCCAGCAGAGCGAGTCTAGCCAAAAACATTCAGTACTTC.

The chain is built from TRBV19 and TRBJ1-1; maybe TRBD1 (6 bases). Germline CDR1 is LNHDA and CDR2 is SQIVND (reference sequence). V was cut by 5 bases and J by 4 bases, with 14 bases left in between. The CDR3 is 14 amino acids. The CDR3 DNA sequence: TGTGCCAGTAGTCGAGGGGGTATCCTCACTGAAGCTTTCTTT. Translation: CASSRGGILTEAFF.

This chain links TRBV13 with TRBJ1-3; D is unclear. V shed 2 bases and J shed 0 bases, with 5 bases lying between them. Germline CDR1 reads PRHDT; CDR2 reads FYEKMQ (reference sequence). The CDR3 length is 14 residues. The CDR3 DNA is TGTGCCAGCAGCTTAAGTGACTCTGGAAACACCATATATTTT. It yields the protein CASSLSDSGNTIYF.

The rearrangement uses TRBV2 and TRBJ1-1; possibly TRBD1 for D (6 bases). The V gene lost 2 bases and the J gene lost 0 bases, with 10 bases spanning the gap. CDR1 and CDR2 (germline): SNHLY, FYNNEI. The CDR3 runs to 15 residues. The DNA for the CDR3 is TGTGCCAGCAGTGAACTACGGACAGTGAACACTGAAGCTTTCTTT. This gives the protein CASSELRTVNTEAFF. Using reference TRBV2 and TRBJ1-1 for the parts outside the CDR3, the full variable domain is EPEVTQTPSHQVTQMGQEVILRCVPISNHLYFYWYRQILGQKVEFLVSFYNNEISEKSEIFDDQFSVERPDGSNFTLKIRSTKLEDSAMYFCASSELRTVNTEAFFGQGTRLTVV.

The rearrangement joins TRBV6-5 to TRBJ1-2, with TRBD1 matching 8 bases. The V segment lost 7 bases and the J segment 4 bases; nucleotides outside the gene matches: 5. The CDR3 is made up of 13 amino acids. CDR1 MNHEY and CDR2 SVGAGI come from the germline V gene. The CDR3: CASTPGGIYGYTF. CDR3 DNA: TGTGCCAGCACCCCAGGGGGCATCTATGGCTACACCTTC.

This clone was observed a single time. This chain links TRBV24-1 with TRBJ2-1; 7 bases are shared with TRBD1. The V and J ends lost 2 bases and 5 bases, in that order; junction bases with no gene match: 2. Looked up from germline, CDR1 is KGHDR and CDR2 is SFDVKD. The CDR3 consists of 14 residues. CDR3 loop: CATSDSGTDNEQFF. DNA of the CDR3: TGTGCCACCAGTGATTCCGGGACAGACAATGAGCAGTTCTTC.

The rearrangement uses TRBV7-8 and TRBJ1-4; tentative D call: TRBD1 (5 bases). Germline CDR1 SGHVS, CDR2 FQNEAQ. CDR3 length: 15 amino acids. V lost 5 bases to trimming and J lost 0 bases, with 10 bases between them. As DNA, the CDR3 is TGTGCCAGCAGCCGGGGACGTGCAACTAATGAAAAACTGTTTTTT. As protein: CASSRGRATNEKLFF.

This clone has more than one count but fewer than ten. CDR3 bases: TGTGCCAGCAGTGACTCGAACAGGGCCACTGAAGCTTTCTTT. Amino acids: CASSDSNRATEAFF. V is TRBV6-4 and J is TRBJ1-1, with D perhaps TRBD1 (6 bases). There are 14 residues in the CDR3. V lost 0 bases, J lost 4 bases, and 9 bases lay in between. Germline assignment: CDR1 MRHNA and CDR2 SNTAGT.

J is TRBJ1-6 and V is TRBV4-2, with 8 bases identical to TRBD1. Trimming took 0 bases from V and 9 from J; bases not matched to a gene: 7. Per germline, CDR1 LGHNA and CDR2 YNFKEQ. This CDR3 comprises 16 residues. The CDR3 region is CASSQDLTGVRSPLHF. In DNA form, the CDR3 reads TGTGCCAGCAGCCAAGATTTGACAGGGGTCCGTTCACCCCTCCACTTT.

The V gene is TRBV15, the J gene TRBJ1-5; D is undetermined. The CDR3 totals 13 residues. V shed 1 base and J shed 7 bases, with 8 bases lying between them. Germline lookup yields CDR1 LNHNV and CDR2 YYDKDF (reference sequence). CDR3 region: CATSRGIGQPQHF. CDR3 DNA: TGTGCCACCAGCAGAGGGATTGGCCAGCCCCAGCATTTT.

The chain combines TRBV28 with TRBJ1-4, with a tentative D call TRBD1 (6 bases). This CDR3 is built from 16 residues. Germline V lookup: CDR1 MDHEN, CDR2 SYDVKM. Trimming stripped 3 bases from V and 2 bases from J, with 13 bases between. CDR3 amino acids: CASSLAGRGTNEKLFF. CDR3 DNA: TGTGCCAGCAGTTTGGCAGGGAGGGGGACTAATGAAAAACTGTTTTTT.